This T cell receptor (beta chain) is drawn from a study of cytomegalovirus exposure and HLA in healthy donors. About the study: Unique TCRs numbering around 85 million, obtained from HLA-typed donors, made up an early data release. Genotyping of some 400 donors showed that 80% to 90% belonged to the Caucasian-associated ancestry cluster. Regarding the study as a whole: Information on immune exposure was restricted to one variable (CMV serostatus). In an earlier analysis, in some 540 donors, most V segments appeared productive either ~87% or ~30% of the time.

The PCR had 60 Vbeta and 13 Jbeta primers. The protocol was immunoSEQ multiplex PCR, while the TCRdb copy is restricted to in-frame clones and leaves out a portion. Of under 200,000 clones in the sample, about 80% were seen once. About this clone itself: The antigen is not known.

Sequenced sample: PBMCs. The source of this sequence is a woman in her thirties in good health and CMV-seropositive.

The DNA for the CDR3 is TGTGCCAGCAGCGCACCACGGACAGGGGGGAGTCGTGGCTACACCTTC. It codes for CASSAPRTGGSRGYTF. This rearrangement joins TRBV11-2 to TRBJ1-2; 10 bases line up with TRBD1. The CDR3 is made up of 16 amino acids. Per the germline V gene, CDR1 is SGHAT and CDR2 is FQNNGV. Trimming cost V 5 bases and J 7 bases; bases outside gene matches: 13.